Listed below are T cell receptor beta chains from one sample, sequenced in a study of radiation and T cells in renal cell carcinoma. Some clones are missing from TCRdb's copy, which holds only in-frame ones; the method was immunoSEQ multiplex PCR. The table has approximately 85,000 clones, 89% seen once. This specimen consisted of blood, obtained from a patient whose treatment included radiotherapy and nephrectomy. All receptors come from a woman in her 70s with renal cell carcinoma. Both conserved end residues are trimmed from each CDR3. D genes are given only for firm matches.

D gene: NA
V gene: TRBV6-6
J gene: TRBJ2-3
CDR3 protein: ASSYSPQLGDTQY

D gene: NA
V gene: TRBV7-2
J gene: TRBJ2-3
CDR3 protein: ASSYNPQTDTQY

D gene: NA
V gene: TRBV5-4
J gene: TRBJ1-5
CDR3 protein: ASSQDEVQPQH

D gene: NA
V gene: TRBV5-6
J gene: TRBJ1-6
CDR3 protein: ASTGEALDSPLH

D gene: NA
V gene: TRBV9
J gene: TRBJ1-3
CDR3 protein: ASSPGSGAGNTIY

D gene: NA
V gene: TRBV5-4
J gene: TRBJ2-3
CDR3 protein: ASSPDAGTDTQY

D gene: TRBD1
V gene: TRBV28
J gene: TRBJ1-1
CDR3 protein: ASSPGQKNTEAF

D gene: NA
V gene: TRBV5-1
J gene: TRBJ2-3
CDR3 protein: ASSTPGVFTDTQY

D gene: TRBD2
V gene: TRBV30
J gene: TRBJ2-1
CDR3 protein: AWSGERGYNEQF

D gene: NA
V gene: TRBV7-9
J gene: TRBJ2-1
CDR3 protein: ASSRLQGGLQF

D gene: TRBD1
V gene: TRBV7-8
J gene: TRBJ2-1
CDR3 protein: ASSLGSDRGHEQF

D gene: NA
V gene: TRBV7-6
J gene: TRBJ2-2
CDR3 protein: ASSLNGAGELF

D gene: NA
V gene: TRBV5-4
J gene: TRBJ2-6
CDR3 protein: ASSLGHRRTGANVLT

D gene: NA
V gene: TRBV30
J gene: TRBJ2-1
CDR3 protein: AWSTGSYNEQF

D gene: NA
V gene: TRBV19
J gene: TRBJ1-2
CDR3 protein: ASSVQGTYGYT

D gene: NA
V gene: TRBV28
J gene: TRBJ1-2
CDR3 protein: ASTLNGGGYGYT

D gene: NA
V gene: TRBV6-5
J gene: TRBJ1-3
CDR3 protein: ASSRRGRDGNTIY

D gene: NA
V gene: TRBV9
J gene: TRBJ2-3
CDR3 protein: ASSVVAASTDTQY

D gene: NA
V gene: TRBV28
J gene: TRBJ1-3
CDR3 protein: ASSLRGNTIY

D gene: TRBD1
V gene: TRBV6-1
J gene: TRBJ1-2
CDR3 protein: ASSDIQGASGYT

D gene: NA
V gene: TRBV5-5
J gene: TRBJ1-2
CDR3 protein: ASSLVGDYGYT

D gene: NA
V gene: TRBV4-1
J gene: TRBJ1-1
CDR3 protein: ASSERENTEAF

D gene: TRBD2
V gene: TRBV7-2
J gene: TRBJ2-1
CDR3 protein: ASSLGIAGGTNEQF

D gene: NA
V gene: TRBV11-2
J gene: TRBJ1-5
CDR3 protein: ASPYQPQH

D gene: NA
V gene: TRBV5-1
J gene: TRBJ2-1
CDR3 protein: ASSLSSRTYNEQF

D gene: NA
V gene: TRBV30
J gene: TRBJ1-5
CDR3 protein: AWSVRGRSNQPQH

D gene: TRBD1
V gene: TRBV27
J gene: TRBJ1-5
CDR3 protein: ASSSGTGGSVGRPQH

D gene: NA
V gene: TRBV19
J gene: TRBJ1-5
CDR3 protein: ASSIGTRDTSNQPQH

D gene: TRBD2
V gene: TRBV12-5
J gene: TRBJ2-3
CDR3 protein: ASGPGVAGGRDTQY

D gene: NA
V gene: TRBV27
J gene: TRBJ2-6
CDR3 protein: ASSLRGTGANVLT

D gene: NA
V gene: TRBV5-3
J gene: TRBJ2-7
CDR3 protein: ARSLAGSSYEQY

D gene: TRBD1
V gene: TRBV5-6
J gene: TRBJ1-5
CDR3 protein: ASSLWTGDESNQPQH

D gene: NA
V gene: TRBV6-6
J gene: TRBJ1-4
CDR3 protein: ASRGPFGPNEKLF

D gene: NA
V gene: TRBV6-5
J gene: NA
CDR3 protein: ASSYLGMLYEQY

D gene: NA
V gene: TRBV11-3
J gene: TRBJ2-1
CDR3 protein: ASSPLTRYNEQF

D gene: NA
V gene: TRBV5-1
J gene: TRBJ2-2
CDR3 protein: ASIGPGGRNTGELF

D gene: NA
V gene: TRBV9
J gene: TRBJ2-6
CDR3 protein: ASSVGPGANVLT

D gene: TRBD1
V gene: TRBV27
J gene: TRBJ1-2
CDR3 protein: ASSSGQGIKGYT

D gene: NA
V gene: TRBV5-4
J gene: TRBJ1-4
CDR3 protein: ASSLEGRNEKLF

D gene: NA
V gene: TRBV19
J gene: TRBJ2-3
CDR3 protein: ASSIARASTDTQY